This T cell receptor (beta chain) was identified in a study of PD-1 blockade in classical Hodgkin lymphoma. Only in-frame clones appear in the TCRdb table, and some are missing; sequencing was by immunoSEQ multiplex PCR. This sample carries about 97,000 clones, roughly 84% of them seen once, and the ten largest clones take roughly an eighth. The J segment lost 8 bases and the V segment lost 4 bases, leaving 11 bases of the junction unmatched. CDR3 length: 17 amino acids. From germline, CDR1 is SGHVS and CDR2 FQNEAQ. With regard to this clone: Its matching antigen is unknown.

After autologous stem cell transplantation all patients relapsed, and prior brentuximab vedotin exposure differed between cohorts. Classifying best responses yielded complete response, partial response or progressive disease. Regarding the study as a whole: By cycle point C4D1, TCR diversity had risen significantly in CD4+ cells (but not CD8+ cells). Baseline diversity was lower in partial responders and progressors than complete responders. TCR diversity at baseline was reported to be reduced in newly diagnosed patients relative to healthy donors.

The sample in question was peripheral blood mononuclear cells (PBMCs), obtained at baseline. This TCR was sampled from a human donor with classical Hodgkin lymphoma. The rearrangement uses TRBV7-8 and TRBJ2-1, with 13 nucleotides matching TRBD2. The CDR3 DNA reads TGTGCCAGCAGCTCGAGGACTAGCGGGAGTGGCCGCGATGAGCAGTTCTTC. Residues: CASSSRTSGSGRDEQFF.